This T cell receptor beta chain originates from a study of blood T cell repertoires in COVID-19. Background on the study: Acute and convalescent COVID-19 samples came from the United States, Italy and Spain. From T cells, B-cell-depleted T cells, or PBMCs came the material, which was cDNA or gDNA.

Original processing notes: Estimation of nucleated cell counts relied on the amplification of reference gene primers. The table came from immunoSEQ multiplex PCR; TCRdb's copy has only in-frame clones and leaves some out. Clonal size and the V and J genes are those of that table, whereas D and trimming came from the DNA. The sample lists about 88,000 clones, roughly 88% occurring once. The V end lost 4 bases, the J end lost 4 bases, and 8 bases lay between the germline ends. The length of the CDR3 is 12 residues. The germline V gene has CDR1 SGHKS and CDR2 YYEKEE (reference sequence). The sequence was collected from a woman over 75 with acute or convalescent COVID-19. The rearrangement uses TRBV5-5 and TRBJ1-2; no definite D call. Sequences were obtained from peripheral blood. The CDR3 spells CASSGEFYGYTF. The CDR3 DNA reads TGTGCCAGCAGCGGAGAATTCTATGGCTACACCTTC.